This TCR beta chain was recovered during a study of Tregs in tolerant kidney transplant recipients. Assay used: immunoSEQ multiplex PCR; TCRdb lists only in-frame clones, some missing. The sample lists roughly 20,000 clones, roughly 65% occurring once. Of note for this clone: Its specificity is not known.

With V trimmed by 4 bases and J by 1 base, 9 bases remained unmatched. The CDR3 length is 16 residues. Germline lookup yields CDR1 SGHRS and CDR2 YFSETQ. Sequencing was performed on Tregs from blood cultured with allogeneic cells. The chain uses TRBV5-1 and TRBJ1-2; 8 nucleotides align to TRBD1. The receptor comes from a human donor in good health. This chain's CDR3 is CASSPPQGAHNYGYTF. The CDR3 DNA reads TGCGCCAGCAGCCCCCCGCAGGGGGCGCATAACTATGGCTACACCTTC.